This TCR beta chain was recorded in a study of early T cells in non-severe SARS-CoV-2 infection. About the research overall: Alpha and beta chains were unpaired, from unsorted whole-blood bulk RNA. Study-level findings and limits: Anti-spike CD8 responses were favored in VDJdb matching, and private and CD4 specificities were missed.

This clonotype was observed at least ten times. Its antigen is unidentified. With 4 bases removed from V and 3 bases from J, the gap between germline ends came to 13 bases. The V gene's germline CDR1 is LGHDT and CDR2 YNNKEL (reference sequence). The CDR3 spans 14 residues. Unique molecular identifiers (one per individual cDNA molecule) were attached. MiXCR, run by TCRdb on the 5' RACE reads, gives a single entry per CDR3 protein. The sample lists about 84,000 distinct CDR3 sequences; 12% were seen once. This sequence was found in an adult who was a healthcare worker with PCR-confirmed SARS-CoV-2 infection or an uninfected control (not recorded which). This sequence joins TRBV3-1 and TRBJ2-7; D perhaps matches TRBD2 (5 bases). The sample taken for sequencing was whole blood. CDR3: CASSPAHGNYEQYF. Here the CDR3 DNA reads TGTGCCAGCAGCCCCGCCCACGGGAACTACGAGCAGTACTTC.